A selection of T cell receptor beta chains follows, all from one sample in a study of shared clonotypes between healthy human individuals. The repertoire was sequenced with immunoSEQ multiplex PCR; TCRdb's copy has only in-frame clones and lacks some. There are hundreds of thousands of clones in the sample; about two thirds occur only once, and approximately 1.8% lies in the top ten. Specimen: memory CD4+ T cells sorted from blood. The receptors were gathered from a woman younger than 45 in good health. Both conserved end residues are part of each CDR3. Fields, in order: D gene, V gene, clone size, J gene, CDR3 DNA, CDR3 protein. The D gene is left open where the match is weak. Part of the rows lack a size; the others show once, few, many or a class for expanded clones.

>TRBD2|TRBV27|.|TRBJ2-2
TGTGCCAGCAGTTTGATTGGGACTAGCGGGAGAACGGCGGGGGAGCTGTTTTTT
CASSLIGTSGRTAGELFF
>.|TRBV19|.|TRBJ2-7
TGTGCCAGTAGCCTAATGATGGGAAACGAGCAGTACTTC
CASSLMMGNEQYF
>TRBD2|TRBV28|once|TRBJ2-7
TGTGCCAGCAGTTCCATTCTAGCGGTTTTTTACGAGCAGTACTTC
CASSSILAVFYEQYF
>.|TRBV5-1|once|TRBJ2-5
TGCGCCAGCAGCTTGGGCATCCGGAGGGGGGAGACCCAGTACTTC
CASSLGIRRGETQYF
>.|TRBV27|.|TRBJ2-3
TGTGCCAGCAGTTTTTATACGGCAGATACGCAGTATTTT
CASSFYTADTQYF
>.|TRBV27|.|TRBJ2-2
TGTGCCAGCAGCCCCGGGTACGCCGGGGAGCTGTTTTTT
CASSPGYAGELFF
>.|TRBV7-2|.|TRBJ2-7
TGTGCCAGCAGCTTATTCGCCGAGCAGTACTTC
CASSLFAEQYF
>.|TRBV7-2|.|TRBJ2-1
TGTGCCAGCAGTCCCCGATGGTCCTATACCAATGAGCAGTTCTTC
CASSPRWSYTNEQFF
>TRBD2|TRBV28|once|TRBJ2-5
TGTGCCAGCAGTTTTTCGGGAGGCCAAGAGACCCAGTACTTC
CASSFSGGQETQYF
>TRBD2|TRBV10-2|.|TRBJ2-1
TGCGCCAGCAGTGAGCAGATTAGCGGGTGGAATGAGCAGTTCTTC
CASSEQISGWNEQFF
>TRBD1|TRBV7-2|few|TRBJ1-3
TGTGCCAGCAGCGCTAGCTGGACAGGCTCTGGAAACACCATATATTTT
CASSASWTGSGNTIYF
>TRBD1|TRBV5-1|.|TRBJ1-1
TGCGCCAGCAGCGGACAGGGAACAAACACTGAAGCTTTCTTT
CASSGQGTNTEAFF
>.|TRBV7-9|.|TRBJ2-7
TGTGCCAGCAGCTCCAGCCGGGCCCCCTACGAGCAGTACTTC
CASSSSRAPYEQYF
>.|TRBV11-2|.|TRBJ2-2
TGTGCCAGCAGCCCCGGACCGGGACCCCAGAACACCGGGGAGCTGTTTTTT
CASSPGPGPQNTGELFF
>.|TRBV30|few|TRBJ2-3
TGTGCCTGGGGGCGCGCAGATACGCAGTATTTT
CAWGRADTQYF
>TRBD2|TRBV2|once|TRBJ2-2
TGTGCCAGCAGTCGTCCGGGACTAGCGTACACCGGGGAGCTGTTTTTT
CASSRPGLAYTGELFF